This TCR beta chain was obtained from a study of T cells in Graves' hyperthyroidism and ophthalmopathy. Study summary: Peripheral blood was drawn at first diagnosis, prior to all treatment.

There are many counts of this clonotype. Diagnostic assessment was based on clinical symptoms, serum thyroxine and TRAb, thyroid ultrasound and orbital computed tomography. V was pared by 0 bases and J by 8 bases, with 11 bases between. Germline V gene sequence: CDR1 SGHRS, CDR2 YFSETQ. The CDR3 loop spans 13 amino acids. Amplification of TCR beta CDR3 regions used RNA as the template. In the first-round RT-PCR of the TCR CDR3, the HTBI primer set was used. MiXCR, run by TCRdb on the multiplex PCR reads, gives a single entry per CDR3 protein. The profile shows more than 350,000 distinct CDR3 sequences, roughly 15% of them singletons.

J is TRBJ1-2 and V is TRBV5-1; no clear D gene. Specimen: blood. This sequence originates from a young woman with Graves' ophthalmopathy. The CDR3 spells CASSLGTDWGYTF. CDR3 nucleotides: TGCGCCAGCAGCTTGGGGACGGACTGGGGCTACACCTTC.